The entry that follows covers one TCR beta chain sequence. The antigen is not known. Trimming removed 3 bases at V and 0 bases at J, with 6 bases between. The CDR3 runs 12 residues. The germline V gene encodes CDR1 GTSNPN and CDR2 SVGIG (reference sequence). These data originate in a study of OX40 agonist ivuxolimab in advanced cancers. For the study at large: All patients had ivuxolimab intravenously every 2 weeks at 0.01 to 10 mg/kg. Hepatocellular carcinoma, melanoma, renal cell or head and neck cancer occurred in dose-escalation patients. Study findings and constraints: Low normalized T-cell clonal expansion also characterized some of the nonresponders.

Sampling of blood occurred at baseline, cycle 4 day 1, and cycle 7 day 1. Profiling relied on immunoSEQ multiplex PCR, and the TCRdb table lists in-frame clones only, not all of them. In the table there are about 80,000 clones, about nine tenths of which are singletons. The chain uses TRBV30 and TRBJ2-7; D perhaps matches TRBD2 (5 bases). The receptor's source is an adult with an advanced solid tumor such as melanoma, head and neck, liver or kidney cancer. The specimen was CD4+ or CD8+ T cells sorted from blood, collected in a trial of the OX40 agonist ivuxolimab. DNA of the CDR3: TGTGCCTGGAGACGGGACTCCTACGAGCAGTACTTC. Translating gives CAWRRDSYEQYF.